This passage covers 9 T cell receptor beta chains from one sample sequenced in a study of long-term antiretroviral therapy in people with HIV. Survey-level resolution applied to immunoSEQ assay v3.0. Clones were read by immunoSEQ multiplex PCR, and TCRdb kept only the in-frame ones, dropping some. Seen here are 25,000 to 35,000 clones, around nine tenths observed once, and the top ten hold 4.1%. The material was unsorted PBMCs, obtained 0.5 years after starting antiretroviral therapy. These TCRs come from a young woman with HIV.

DNA for the CDR3: TGTGCCAGCAGTAGGACAGACCAAGAGACCCAGTACTTC. The encoded protein is CASSRTDQETQYF. The chain carries TRBV6-1 and TRBJ2-5; D possibly corresponds to TRBD1 (6 bases). There are 13 residues in the CDR3. Germline V lookup: CDR1 MNHNS, CDR2 SASEGT. V lost 5 bases to trimming and J lost 0 bases, with 7 bases between them.

This chain uses TRBV6-1 with TRBJ2-1; D is unresolved. V gave up 0 bases and J gave up 0 bases, with 9 bases separating them. Per germline, CDR1 MNHNS and CDR2 SASEGT. The CDR3 spans 16 residues. CDR3 region: CASSEAGSYSYNEQFF. CDR3 DNA: TGTGCCAGCAGTGAAGCGGGGTCTTACTCCTACAATGAGCAGTTCTTC.

The rearrangement joins TRBV11-1 to TRBJ2-1, with D unclear. With 0 bases removed from V and 4 bases from J, the gap between germline ends came to 4 bases. The germline CDR1 and CDR2 sequences are SGHAT and FQDESV (reference sequence). CDR3 length: 13 residues. This CDR3 reads CASSLAGYNEQFF. CDR3 DNA: TGTGCCAGCAGCTTAGCAGGATACAATGAGCAGTTCTTC.

This chain uses TRBV15 with TRBJ2-3; 13 nucleotides line up with TRBD2. The ends lost 0 bases at V and 4 bases at J; junction bases unmatched: 10. Looked up from germline, CDR1 is LNHNV and CDR2 is YYDKDF (reference sequence). CDR3 length: 19 amino acids. CDR3 protein: CATSRDRAGLAGASDTQYF. The CDR3 bases are TGTGCCACCAGCAGAGACCGTGCTGGACTAGCGGGAGCTTCAGATACGCAGTATTTT.

The J gene is TRBJ2-7, the V gene TRBV7-2; D assignment may be TRBD1 or TRBD2 (5 bases each). CDR3 length: 14 residues. Germline lookup yields CDR1 SGHTA and CDR2 FQGNSA. V was cut by 7 bases and J by 0 bases, with 13 bases left in between. The CDR3 loop is CASTTRGGSYEQYF. The CDR3 bases are TGTGCCAGCACCACACGGGGCGGCTCCTACGAGCAGTACTTC.

J is TRBJ2-1 and V is TRBV10-3; D may be TRBD1 (6 bases). The CDR3 runs to 13 residues. Trimming pared 4 bases from V and 5 bases from J, leaving 9 bases between. Germline-derived CDR1 and CDR2 are ENHRY and SYGVKD. The DNA of the CDR3 is TGTGCCATCAGTGGGCCAGGGGACAATGAGCAGTTCTTC. Its translation is CAISGPGDNEQFF.

The gene calls are TRBV5-5 and TRBJ2-7; TRBD1 matches 9 bases. CDR3 length equals 14 residues. The V gene end was trimmed by 4 bases and the J gene end by 2 bases; junction bases not matched to a gene: 4. Germline V gives CDR1 SGHKS, CDR2 YYEKEE (reference sequence). The CDR3 DNA follows: TGTGCCAGCAGCCCTGGGACAGGGCCCTACGAGCAGTACTTC. It specifies CASSPGTGPYEQYF.

Comments on this clone: Other DNA variants within this sample encode the same CDR3. DNA for the CDR3: TGTGCCAGCAGCCGAACAGGGAGCACAGATACGCAGTATTTT. Its protein is CASSRTGSTDTQYF. V usage is TRBV6-5 and J usage is TRBJ2-3; D perhaps matches TRBD1 (6 bases). CDR1 and CDR2 (germline): MNHEY, SVGAGI. This CDR3 has 14 residues. V was trimmed by 6 bases and J by 0 bases, leaving 10 bases between them.

The chain has TRBV6-5 and TRBJ1-1; D call uncertain. V shed 10 bases and J shed 1 base, with 4 bases lying between them. Germline V CDR1 and CDR2: MNHEY, SVGAGI. This CDR3 is built from 10 residues. CDR3 nucleotides: TGTGCCACCGGGAACACTGAAGCTTTCTTT. It is translated as CATGNTEAFF.